The 10 T cell receptor beta chains given below trace back to one sample, sequenced in a study of blood T cell repertoires in COVID-19. Clones were read by immunoSEQ multiplex PCR, and TCRdb kept only the in-frame ones, dropping some. Of about 160,000 clones in the sample, about 86% are singletons; the top ten hold about 19%. The material sequenced was peripheral blood. These receptors all stem from a woman of 80 years or more with acute or convalescent COVID-19.

The chain combines TRBV7-3 with TRBJ2-2; D gene unclear. CDR3 size: 14 residues. Trimming took 6 bases from V and 1 from J, leaving 9 bases between them. Germline CDR1 SGHTA, CDR2 FQGTGA. CDR3 region: CASRGRRNTGELFF. CDR3 nucleotides: TGTGCCAGCAGGGGCCGGCGGAACACCGGGGAGCTGTTTTTT.

The chain joins TRBV5-1 to TRBJ1-2; 8 positions match TRBD1. V dropped 0 bases and J dropped 3; count of bases not matched to a gene: 4. Germline V gene sequence: CDR1 SGHRS, CDR2 YFSETQ. CDR3 length equals 15 residues. The CDR3 here is CASSLVLDRDYGYTF. In nucleotides, the CDR3 is TGCGCCAGCAGCTTGGTCCTGGACAGGGACTATGGCTACACCTTC.

The V and J genes are TRBV4-2 and TRBJ2-7, with 8 bases matching TRBD1. Germline-derived CDR1 and CDR2 are LGHNA and YNFKEQ. The junction had 8 bases not matched to a gene; V was cut back by 4 bases and J by 3 bases. The CDR3 covers 15 residues. The CDR3 nucleotides read TGTGCCAGCAGCCCCCAGGACAGGGCCGTCTACGAGCAGTACTTC. Translated: CASSPQDRAVYEQYF.

The chain uses TRBV9 and TRBJ2-5, with D maybe TRBD1 (5 bases). The ends were cut back, 2 bases at V and 0 bases at J, with 11 bases in the middle. This CDR3 is built from 15 residues. Germline V gene data show CDR1 as SGDLS and CDR2 as YYNGEE. The CDR3: CASSVSLGDQETQYF. The DNA for the CDR3 is TGTGCCAGCAGCGTTTCGTTAGGGGACCAAGAGACCCAGTACTTC.

The chain links TRBV7-9 to TRBJ2-2, with a possible D match to TRBD1 (6 bases). Germline V gene lookup returns CDR1 SEHNR and CDR2 FQNEAQ (reference sequence). V lost 5 bases to trimming and J lost 1 base, with 11 bases between them. The CDR3 is 15 amino acids. The CDR3 coding sequence is TGTGCCAGCAGCGGGCAGGGGAGGAACACCGGGGAGCTGTTTTTT. Encoded protein: CASSGQGRNTGELFF.

The chain recombines TRBV5-1 with TRBJ2-2, with 9 positions matching TRBD2. Unmatched junction bases numbered 1, after V lost 3 bases and J lost 1 base. In germline, CDR1 is SGHRS, CDR2 YFSETQ. The CDR3 loop spans 15 amino acids. The CDR3: CASSYSGGNTGELFF. The CDR3 DNA reads TGCGCCAGCAGCTATAGCGGGGGGAACACCGGGGAGCTGTTTTTT.

The rearrangement uses TRBV4-1 and TRBJ1-2; D ambiguous. The CDR3 totals 16 residues. The V gene's germline CDR1 is MGHRA and CDR2 YSYEKL. V lost 0 bases, J lost 4 bases, and 15 bases lay in between. In DNA, the CDR3 is TGCGCCAGCAGCCAAGAAACGACCGCGGCCCTCTATGGCTACACCTTC. Protein sequence: CASSQETTAALYGYTF.

The J gene is TRBJ1-3, the V gene TRBV6-6; TRBD1 matches at 7 bases. J lost 4 bases, V lost 6 bases, and 9 bases had no gene match. The CDR3 contains 15 residues. Germline CDR1 MNHNY, CDR2 SVGAGI (reference sequence). The CDR3 spells CASSQQGLGGNTIYF. The CDR3, as DNA: TGTGCCAGCAGCCAACAGGGGCTAGGAGGAAACACCATATATTTT.

This chain links TRBV28 with TRBJ1-1; no definite D call. The V and J ends lost 3 bases and 1 base respectively, with 6 bases between them. The CDR3 loop spans 13 amino acids. The germline V gene has CDR1 MDHEN and CDR2 SYDVKM. The CDR3 spells CASSLRGNTEAFF. The CDR3 region has the DNA TGTGCCAGCAGTTTGCGGGGGAACACTGAAGCTTTCTTT.

This CDR3 is CASSRDFGRLGYTF. CDR3 nucleotide sequence: TGTGCCAGCAGCCGGGACTTCGGCCGTCTGGGCTACACCTTC. This chain joins TRBV3-1 (or the pseudogene TRBV3-2) and TRBJ1-2, with D possibly matching TRBD1 (5 bases). Germline loops: CDR1 LGHDT, CDR2 YNNKEL (reference sequence). CDR3 length: 14 residues. V was trimmed by 4 bases and J by 8 bases, leaving 17 bases between them.